Reported below is one T cell receptor (beta chain). Its antigen is undetermined. A second PCR, run for about 6 to 11 cycles, used a sample-barcoded 5' primer plus a J-beta primer mix. MiXCR, applied by TCRdb to the 5' RACE reads, yields one record per CDR3 protein. The data hold 730,000 or so distinct CDR3 sequences, with 43% observed a single time. This sample was taken from a study of blood T cells in healthy people across ages. Study-wide results and limits: Strong correlation was found linking TCR beta diversity to naive T cell percentage. Compared with aged donors, long-lived donors showed fewer expanded clones, suggesting selection. Shifts in expanded clonotypes may have been confounded by donor CMV status, which was unknown.

CDR1 is MRHNA and CDR2 is SNTAGT in the germline V gene. Trimming removed 4 bases at V and 0 bases at J, with 11 bases between. The length of the CDR3 is 15 residues. This TCR derives from a woman in her sixties in good health. The gene calls are TRBV6-4 and TRBJ2-3; D is unresolved. Specimen: blood. The CDR3 here is CASSATESSTDTQYF. The CDR3 nucleotides are TGTGCCAGCAGTGCGACTGAATCTAGCACAGATACGCAGTATTTT.